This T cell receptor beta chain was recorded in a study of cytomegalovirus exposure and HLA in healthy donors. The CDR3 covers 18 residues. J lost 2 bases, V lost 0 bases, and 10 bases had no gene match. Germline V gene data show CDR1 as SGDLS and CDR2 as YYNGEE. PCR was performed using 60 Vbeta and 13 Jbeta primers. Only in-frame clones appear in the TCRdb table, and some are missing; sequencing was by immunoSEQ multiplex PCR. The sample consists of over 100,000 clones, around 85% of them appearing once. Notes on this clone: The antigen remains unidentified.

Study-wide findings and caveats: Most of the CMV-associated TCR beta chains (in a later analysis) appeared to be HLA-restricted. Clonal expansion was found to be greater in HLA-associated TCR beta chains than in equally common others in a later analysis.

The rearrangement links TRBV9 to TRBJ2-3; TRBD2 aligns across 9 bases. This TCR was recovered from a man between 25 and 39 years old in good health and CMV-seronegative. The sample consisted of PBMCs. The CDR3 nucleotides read TGTGCCAGCAGCGTAGACCCCCAGGGACTAGCTGCCACAGATACGCAGTATTTT. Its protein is CASSVDPQGLAATDTQYF.